The clone carrying this TCR beta chain was seen a handful of times. Germline V gene data show CDR1 as SQVTM and CDR2 as ANQGSEA. The V gene end was trimmed by 0 bases and the J gene end by 3 bases; junction bases not matched to a gene: 5. The CDR3 contains 15 residues. This record belongs to a study of technical replicates of blood from several donors. The repertoire was sequenced with immunoSEQ multiplex PCR; TCRdb's copy has only in-frame clones and lacks some. The sample has some 84,000 clones; roughly 90% are singletons. The sequencing input was T cells isolated from PBMCs. The source is a human donor in good health. The chain uses TRBV29-1 and TRBJ2-3; TRBD2 agrees at 8 bases. CDR3 nucleotides: TGCAGCGTTGAAGATCGCGGGGGGCAGACAGATACGCAGTATTTT. It encodes CSVEDRGGQTDTQYF.